The T cell receptor (beta chain) described here comes from a study of blood T cells in healthy people across ages. Points from the study as a whole: TCR beta diversity, measured per million T cells, fell in a roughly linear way with age.

For the second PCR, which ran for about 6 to 12 cycles, a sample-barcoded 5' primer and a J-beta primer mix were used. The template-switch adaptor was a 5' adaptor with 12 random nucleotides. It tagged each cDNA molecule. One entry per CDR3 protein, called by TCRdb with MiXCR from the 5' RACE reads. The table shows around 1,500,000 distinct CDR3 sequences, with 28% occurring only once. Total RNA extraction produced at least 5.5 micrograms (per sample) for the study. This clonotype has a handful of counts. Its antigen is as yet unknown. The germline V gene has CDR1 MNHEY and CDR2 SVGEGT. This CDR3 comprises 14 residues. Trimming pared 8 bases from V and 6 bases from J, leaving 17 bases between.

This receptor was identified in a woman aged 25 to 39 in good health. Sequenced material: blood. J is TRBJ2-1 and V is TRBV6-2 or TRBV6-3, with D possibly matching TRBD2 (6 bases). The CDR3 DNA reads as TGTGCCAGCGGGGCGGGATGGTCCCTCAATGAGCAGTTCTTC. It codes for CASGAGWSLNEQFF.